The 21 T cell receptor beta chains reported below all come from one sample, sequenced in a study of T cell responses to AZD1222 COVID-19 vaccine. Generated by immunoSEQ multiplex PCR, the TCRdb table keeps only in-frame clones and is missing some. The sample includes 95,000 to 100,000 clones, just over 85% of them seen just once. This sample comprised peripheral blood, obtained on day 0 of AZD1222 vaccination. These receptors originate from an adult in good health.

J is TRBJ1-1 and V is TRBV30; no firm D call. The germline V gene encodes CDR1 GTSNPN and CDR2 SVGIG (reference sequence). The CDR3 runs 13 residues. V was cut by 5 bases and J by 6 bases, with 16 bases left in between. The CDR3 DNA follows: TGTGCCTGGGCTGACCCGGTGAGGGCTGAAGCTTTCTTT. It translates to CAWADPVRAEAFF.

The J gene is TRBJ2-5, the V gene TRBV19; perhaps D is TRBD1 or TRBD2 (6 bases each). The CDR3 length is 14 residues. The germline CDR1 and CDR2 sequences are LNHDA and SQIVND (reference sequence). V lost 5 bases, J lost 4 bases, and 14 bases lay in between. CDR3 amino acids: CASSPQGGRETQYF. The CDR3 DNA is TGTGCCAGTAGTCCTCAAGGGGGGAGAGAGACCCAGTACTTC.

The chain employs TRBV6-5 and TRBJ1-2, with 7 bases that match TRBD1. The trim removed 6 bases at V and 1 base at J, leaving 2 bases unmatched. Germline lookup yields CDR1 MNHEY and CDR2 SVGAGI. The CDR3 has 13 residues. CDR3 DNA: TGTGCCAGCAGGAGGGACAGTAACTATGGCTACACCTTC. Translating gives CASRRDSNYGYTF.

The chain couples TRBV18 to TRBJ2-3, with D tentatively TRBD2 (6 bases). V lost 0 bases to trimming and J lost 4 bases, with 8 bases between them. The V gene's germline CDR1 is KGHSH and CDR2 LQKENI. This CDR3 is built from 14 residues. CDR3 bases: TGTGCCAGCTCACCACCGGAGGGTTCAGATACGCAGTATTTT. This translates into CASSPPEGSDTQYF.

The chain combines TRBV7-2 with TRBJ2-5; 7 bases agree with TRBD1. The CDR3 length is 15 residues. Trimming at V came to 0 bases and at J to 4 bases, leaving 5 bases not matched to a gene. Germline V gene data show CDR1 as SGHTA and CDR2 as FQGNSA. Here the CDR3 reads CASSLAYTGVETQYF. In nucleotides, the CDR3 is TGTGCCAGCAGCTTAGCGTATACAGGGGTAGAGACCCAGTACTTC.

The chain recombines TRBV28 with TRBJ1-2; D may be TRBD1 (5 bases). The V gene's germline CDR1 is MDHEN and CDR2 SYDVKM. The CDR3 is made up of 13 amino acids. Trimming took off 6 bases at V and 6 bases at J, with 14 bases between the two ends. The CDR3: CASRSQGSHGYTF. The CDR3 region has the DNA TGTGCCAGCAGGTCCCAGGGATCCCATGGCTACACCTTC.

V is TRBV9 and J is TRBJ1-2, with D unclear. This CDR3 has 16 residues. Germline CDR1 reads SGDLS; CDR2 reads YYNGEE. Deletions cut 6 bases from V and 4 bases from J, with 22 bases between. The CDR3 reads CASTPTPDLIRYGYTF. For the CDR3, the DNA is TGTGCCAGCACCCCGACGCCCGATCTGATCCGCTATGGCTACACCTTC.

The V gene is TRBV28, the J gene TRBJ1-2; D call uncertain. The CDR3 runs 12 residues. The germline V gene has CDR1 MDHEN and CDR2 SYDVKM. Trimming left V 5 bases short and J 4 bases short, with 8 bases between. CDR3 loop: CASSGPGYGYTF. The CDR3 DNA reads TGTGCCAGCAGTGGACCGGGCTATGGCTACACCTTC.

This chain joins TRBV5-4 and TRBJ1-1; a weak D match, TRBD1 (5 bases). This CDR3 has 14 amino acids. Trimming pared 5 bases from V and 1 base from J, leaving 12 bases between. Germline V gene data show CDR1 as SGHNT and CDR2 as YYREEE (reference sequence). The CDR3 loop is CASSFGGGNTEAFF. In nucleotides, the CDR3 is TGTGCCAGCAGTTTCGGGGGGGGGAACACTGAAGCTTTCTTT.

The chain combines TRBV19 with TRBJ1-5, with D perhaps matching TRBD1 (5 bases). The length of the CDR3 is 16 residues. V was cut by 4 bases and J by 2 bases, with 15 bases left in between. Germline assignment: CDR1 LNHDA and CDR2 SQIVND (reference sequence). CDR3 loop: CASSTRARAGNQPQHF. The CDR3 region has the DNA TGTGCCAGTAGTACAAGGGCCAGGGCCGGCAATCAGCCCCAGCATTTT. Combining the CDR3 with reference TRBV19 and TRBJ1-5 gives the whole variable domain DGGITQSPKYLFRKEGQNVTLSCEQNLNHDAMYWYRQDPGQGLRLIYYSQIVNDFQKGDIAEGYSVSREKKESFPLTVTSAQKNPTAFYLCASSTRARAGNQPQHFGDGTRLSIL.

The V call is TRBV6-2 or TRBV6-3, the J call TRBJ2-1, with 8 bases that match TRBD2. Trimming cost V 4 bases and J 8 bases; bases outside gene matches: 7. The germline V gene has CDR1 MNHEY and CDR2 SVGEGT. The CDR3 has 14 residues. CDR3 region: CASSFAGGTDEQFF. CDR3 sequence (DNA): TGTGCCAGCAGTTTCGCGGGAGGAACGGATGAGCAGTTCTTC.

The genes are TRBV24-1 and TRBJ2-3, with a weak D call TRBD2 (6 bases). The germline V gene encodes CDR1 KGHDR and CDR2 SFDVKD. The CDR3 is 15 residues long. Trimming stripped 1 base from V and 2 bases from J, with 9 bases between. In nucleotides, the CDR3 is TGTGCCACCAGTGATTTACGGGACTTCACAGATACGCAGTATTTT. Protein: CATSDLRDFTDTQYF.

This rearrangement joins TRBV5-6 to TRBJ1-2, with TRBD1 identical over 7 bases. The CDR3 runs to 13 residues. Germline values: CDR1 SGHDT, CDR2 YYEEEE. V gave up 4 bases and J gave up 6 bases; unmatched junction bases: 6. The CDR3 region has the DNA TGTGCCAGCAGCCTCCGACAGGGTGATGGCTACACCTTC. Its translation is CASSLRQGDGYTF.

The genes are TRBV4-3 and TRBJ1-2, with a tentative D call TRBD1 (5 bases). Germline V gives CDR1 LGHNA, CDR2 YSLEER. The CDR3 is made up of 16 amino acids. The ends were cut back, 1 base at V and 6 bases at J, with 18 bases in the middle. DNA of the CDR3: TGCGCCAGCAGCCAAGCGGGGGGAGATTTTTACCATGGCTACACCTTC. Translation: CASSQAGGDFYHGYTF.

The V gene is TRBV28, the J gene TRBJ2-4, with 7 bases lining up with TRBD1. Trimming took 3 bases from V and 3 from J; bases not matched to a gene: 8. Per the germline V gene, CDR1 is MDHEN and CDR2 is SYDVKM. The CDR3 extends over 16 amino acids. The CDR3 bases are TGTGCCAGCAGTTTGAGAGTTTGGGACAGCAAAAACATTCAGTACTTC. This encodes CASSLRVWDSKNIQYF.

The chain employs TRBV5-4 and TRBJ2-1, with D possibly called TRBD1 or TRBD2 (5 bases each). V shed 4 bases and J shed 4 bases, with 15 bases lying between them. This CDR3 is 15 amino acids long. Germline loops: CDR1 SGHNT, CDR2 YYREEE (reference sequence). CDR3 bases: TGTGCCAGCAGCCCCCGGCTGGGGGATTACAATGAGCAGTTCTTC. As protein: CASSPRLGDYNEQFF. Complete variable domain (other parts from reference TRBV5-4 and TRBJ2-1): ETGVTQSPTHLIKTRGQQVTLRCSSQSGHNTVSWYQQALGQGPQFIFQYYREEENGRGNFPPRFSGLQFPNYSSELNVNALELDDSALYLCASSPRLGDYNEQFFGPGTRLTVL.

This sequence joins TRBV7-3 and TRBJ1-1; weak D call: TRBD1 (6 bases). The CDR3 totals 14 residues. The V and J ends lost 5 bases and 1 base respectively, with 11 bases between them. Germline V gene data show CDR1 as SGHTA and CDR2 as FQGTGA. The CDR3 DNA reads TGTGCCAGCAGCGACGGACAGCCGAACACTGAAGCTTTCTTT. It translates to CASSDGQPNTEAFF. Complete variable domain (other parts from reference TRBV7-3 and TRBJ1-1): GAGVSQTPSNKVTEKGKYVELRCDPISGHTALYWYRQSLGQGPEFLIYFQGTGAADDSGLPNDRFFAVRPEGSVSTLKIQRTERGDSAVYLCASSDGQPNTEAFFGQGTRLTVV.

This clone occurred a few times. The rearrangement links TRBV4-3 to TRBJ2-7, with 10 positions matching TRBD1. J gave up 3 bases and V 4 bases, and 9 bases lay outside the gene matches. The CDR3 runs 16 residues. Germline CDR1 is LGHNA and CDR2 is YSLEER. The CDR3 DNA follows: TGCGCCAGCAGCCTTAACCCGGGACAGGGGTTCTACGAGCAGTACTTC. Its translation is CASSLNPGQGFYEQYF.

V is TRBV28 and J is TRBJ1-2; maybe TRBD1 (5 bases). This CDR3 is built from 13 residues. V lost 2 bases, J lost 4 bases, and 8 bases lay in between. Per germline, CDR1 MDHEN and CDR2 SYDVKM. The CDR3 protein is CASSLGARYGYTF. The CDR3 DNA is TGTGCCAGCAGTTTAGGGGCCCGCTATGGCTACACCTTC.

The sample holds a few counts of this clone. The rearrangement uses TRBV15 and TRBJ1-2; D is possibly TRBD1 (6 bases). Germline loops: CDR1 LNHNV, CDR2 YYDKDF (reference sequence). V lost 3 bases and J lost 0, with 14 bases in between. The CDR3 is made up of 16 amino acids. CDR3 nucleotides: TGTGCCACCAGCAGGACCGACAGGTTAGCTAACTATGGCTACACCTTC. It translates to CATSRTDRLANYGYTF.

The chain is built from TRBV5-1 and TRBJ2-5, with TRBD2 matching over 9 bases. V trimming: 4 bases; J trimming: 3 bases; junction bases outside the gene matches: 4. CDR1 and CDR2 (germline): SGHRS, YFSETQ. This CDR3 region has 14 residues. The chain's CDR3 is CASSTGLAKETQYF. The CDR3 DNA reads as TGCGCCAGCAGCACGGGACTAGCAAAAGAGACCCAGTACTTC.